The 3 T cell receptor beta chains below were found in one sample sequenced in a study of blood T cell repertoires in COVID-19. The data were produced by immunoSEQ multiplex PCR, yet TCRdb's version contains in-frame clones alone and is incomplete. Among 400,000 or so clones, around 90% were seen once, and the ten largest hold around 0.92%. The specimen sequenced was peripheral blood. These receptors all stem from a man aged 18-30 years with COVID-19, enrolled during active disease.

V is TRBV27 and J is TRBJ2-7, with 7 bases aligning to TRBD1. The CDR3 extends over 12 amino acids. V lost 4 bases, J lost 6 bases, and 3 bases stayed unmatched. Germline V gives CDR1 MNHEY, CDR2 SMNVEV (reference sequence). CDR3 protein: CASSSRTGEQYF. CDR3 sequence (DNA): TGTGCCAGCAGTTCCCGGACAGGCGAGCAGTACTTC.

The chain has TRBV3-1 (or the pseudogene TRBV3-2) and TRBJ2-5; D might be TRBD2 (6 bases). From germline, CDR1 is LGHDT and CDR2 YNNKEL (reference sequence). The length of the CDR3 is 14 residues. Trimming took 3 bases from V and 3 from J, leaving 11 bases between them. CDR3 sequence: CASSHGTGEETQYF. CDR3 in DNA: TGTGCCAGCAGCCACGGGACGGGGGAAGAGACCCAGTACTTC.

The chain is built from TRBV4-1 and TRBJ2-1, with a possible D match to TRBD2 (6 bases). The CDR3 has 18 residues. Trimming shortened V by 4 bases and J by 6 bases, and 25 bases separated the two germline ends. Germline V gene sequence: CDR1 MGHRA, CDR2 YSYEKL. The CDR3 is CASSLGYPQSPGVNEQFF. DNA of the CDR3: TGCGCCAGCAGCCTTGGATACCCACAGTCTCCGGGAGTCAATGAGCAGTTCTTC.